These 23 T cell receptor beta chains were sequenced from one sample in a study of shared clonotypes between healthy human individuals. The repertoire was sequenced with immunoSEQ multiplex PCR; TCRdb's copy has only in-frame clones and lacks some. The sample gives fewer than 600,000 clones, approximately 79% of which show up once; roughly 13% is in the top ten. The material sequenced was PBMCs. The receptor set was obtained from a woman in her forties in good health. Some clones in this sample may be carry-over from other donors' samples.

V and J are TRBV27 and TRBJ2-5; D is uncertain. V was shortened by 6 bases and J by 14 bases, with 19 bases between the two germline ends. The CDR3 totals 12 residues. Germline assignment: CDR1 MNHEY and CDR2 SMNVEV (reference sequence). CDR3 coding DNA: TGTGCCAGCAGCAGGCTAGACCAATTACCTTACTTC. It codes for CASSRLDQLPYF.

The CDR3 DNA reads as TGTGCCATCAGTGATCCAGCGTCGAGCTCCTACAATGAGCAGTTCTTC. Its protein is CAISDPASSSYNEQFF. The chain employs TRBV10-3 and TRBJ2-1, with unresolved D. The CDR3 runs to 16 residues. V lost 3 bases, J lost 0 bases, and 12 bases lay in between. Germline V gene sequence: CDR1 ENHRY, CDR2 SYGVKD.

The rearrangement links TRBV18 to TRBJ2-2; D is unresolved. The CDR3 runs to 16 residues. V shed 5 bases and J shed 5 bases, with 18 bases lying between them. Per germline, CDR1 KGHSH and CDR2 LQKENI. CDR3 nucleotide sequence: TGTGCCAGCTCATCTAGGACCGCCTCAACTACCGGGGAGCTGTTTTTT. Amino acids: CASSSRTASTTGELFF.

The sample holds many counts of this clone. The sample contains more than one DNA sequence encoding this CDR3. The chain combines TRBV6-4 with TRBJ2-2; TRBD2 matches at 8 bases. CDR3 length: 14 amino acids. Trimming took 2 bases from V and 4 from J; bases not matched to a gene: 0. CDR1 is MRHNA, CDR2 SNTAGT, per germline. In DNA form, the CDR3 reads TGTGCCAGCAGTGACGGGACTAGCACCGGGGAGCTGTTTTTT. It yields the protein CASSDGTSTGELFF.

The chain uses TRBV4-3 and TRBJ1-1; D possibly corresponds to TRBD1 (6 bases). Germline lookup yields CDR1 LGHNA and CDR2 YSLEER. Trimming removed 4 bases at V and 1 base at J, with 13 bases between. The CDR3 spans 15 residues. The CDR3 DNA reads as TGCGCCAGCAGCCTAACAGACAGGAGGAACACTGAAGCTTTCTTT. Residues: CASSLTDRRNTEAFF.

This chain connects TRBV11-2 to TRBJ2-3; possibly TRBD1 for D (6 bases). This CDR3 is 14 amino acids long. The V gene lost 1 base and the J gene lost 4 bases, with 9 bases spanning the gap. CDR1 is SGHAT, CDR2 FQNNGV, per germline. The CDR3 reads CASSLGGQADTQYF. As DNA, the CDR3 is TGTGCCAGCAGCTTAGGGGGACAAGCAGATACGCAGTATTTT. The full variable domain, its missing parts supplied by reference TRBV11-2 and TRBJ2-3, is EAGVAQSPRYKIIEKRQSVAFWCNPISGHATLYWYQQILGQGPKLLIQFQNNGVVDDSQLPKDRFSAERLKGVDSTLKIQPAKLEDSAVYLCASSLGGQADTQYFGPGTRLTVL.

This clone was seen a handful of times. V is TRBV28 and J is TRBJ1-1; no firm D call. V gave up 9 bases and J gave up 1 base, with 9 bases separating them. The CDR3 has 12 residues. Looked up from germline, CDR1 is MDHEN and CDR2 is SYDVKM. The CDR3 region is CASTMANTEAFF. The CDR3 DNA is TGTGCCAGTACCATGGCGAACACTGAAGCTTTCTTT.

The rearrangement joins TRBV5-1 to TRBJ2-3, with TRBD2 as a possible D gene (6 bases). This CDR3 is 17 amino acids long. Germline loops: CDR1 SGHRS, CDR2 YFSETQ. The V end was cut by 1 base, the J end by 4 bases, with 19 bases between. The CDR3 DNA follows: TGCGCCAGCAGCTTGTTGGGACTCGTACTGTCCCCAGATACGCAGTATTTT. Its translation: CASSLLGLVLSPDTQYF.

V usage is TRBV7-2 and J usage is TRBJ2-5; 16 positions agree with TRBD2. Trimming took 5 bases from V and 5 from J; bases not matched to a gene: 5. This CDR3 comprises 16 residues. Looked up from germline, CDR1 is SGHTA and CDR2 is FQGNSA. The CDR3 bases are TGTGCCAGCAGCGCCGGGACTAGCGGGAGGGGCGAGACCCAGTACTTC. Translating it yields CASSAGTSGRGETQYF.

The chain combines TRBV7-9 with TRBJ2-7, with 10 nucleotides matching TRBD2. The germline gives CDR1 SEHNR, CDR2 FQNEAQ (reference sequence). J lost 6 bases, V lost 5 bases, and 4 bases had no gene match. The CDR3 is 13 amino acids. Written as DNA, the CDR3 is TGTGCCAGCAGCGTCGGGACTAGCGTCGAGCAGTACTTC. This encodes CASSVGTSVEQYF.

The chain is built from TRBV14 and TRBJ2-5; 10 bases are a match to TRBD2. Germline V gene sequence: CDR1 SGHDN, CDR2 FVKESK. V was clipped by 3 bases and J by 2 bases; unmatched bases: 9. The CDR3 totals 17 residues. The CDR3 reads CASSQRRTSGAQETQYF. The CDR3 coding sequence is TGTGCCAGCAGCCAGAGAAGGACTAGCGGAGCACAAGAGACCCAGTACTTC.

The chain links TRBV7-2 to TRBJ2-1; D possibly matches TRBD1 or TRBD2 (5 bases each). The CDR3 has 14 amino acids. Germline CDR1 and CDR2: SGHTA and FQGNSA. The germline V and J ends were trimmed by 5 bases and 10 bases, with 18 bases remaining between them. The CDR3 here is CASSARLGGAEQFF. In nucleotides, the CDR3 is TGTGCCAGCAGCGCGCGCCTTGGGGGAGCCGAGCAGTTCTTC. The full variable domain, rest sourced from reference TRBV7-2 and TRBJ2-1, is GAGVSQSPSNKVTEKGKDVELRCDPISGHTALYWYRQSLGQGLEFLIYFQGNSAPDKSGLPSDRFSAERTGGSVSTLTIQRTQQEDSAVYLCASSARLGGAEQFFGPGTRLTVL.

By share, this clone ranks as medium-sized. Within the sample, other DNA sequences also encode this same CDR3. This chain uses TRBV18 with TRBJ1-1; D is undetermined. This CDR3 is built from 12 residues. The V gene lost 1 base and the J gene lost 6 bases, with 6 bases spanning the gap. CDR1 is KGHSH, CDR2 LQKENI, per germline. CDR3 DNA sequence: TGTGCCAGCTCACCACAGGGTGCTGAAGCTTTCTTT. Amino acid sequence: CASSPQGAEAFF.

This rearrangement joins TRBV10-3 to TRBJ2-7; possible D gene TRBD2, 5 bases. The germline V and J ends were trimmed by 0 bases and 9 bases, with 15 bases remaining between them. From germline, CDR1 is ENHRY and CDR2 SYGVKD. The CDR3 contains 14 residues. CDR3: CAISESLASVGQYF. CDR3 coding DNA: TGTGCCATCAGTGAGTCCCTAGCCTCGGTCGGGCAGTACTTC.

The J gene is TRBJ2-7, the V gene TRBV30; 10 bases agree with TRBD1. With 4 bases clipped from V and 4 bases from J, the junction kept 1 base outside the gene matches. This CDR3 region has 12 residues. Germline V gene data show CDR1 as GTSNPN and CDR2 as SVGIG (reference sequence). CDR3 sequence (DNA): TGTGCCTGGAAGGGACAGGGGTACGAGCAGTACTTC. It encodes CAWKGQGYEQYF.

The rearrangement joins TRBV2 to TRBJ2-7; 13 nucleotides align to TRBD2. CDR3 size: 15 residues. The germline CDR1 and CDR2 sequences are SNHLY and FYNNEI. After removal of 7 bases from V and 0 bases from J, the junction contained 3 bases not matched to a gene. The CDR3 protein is CASKRTSGSSYEQYF. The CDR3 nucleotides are TGTGCCAGCAAAAGGACTAGCGGGAGCTCCTACGAGCAGTACTTC.

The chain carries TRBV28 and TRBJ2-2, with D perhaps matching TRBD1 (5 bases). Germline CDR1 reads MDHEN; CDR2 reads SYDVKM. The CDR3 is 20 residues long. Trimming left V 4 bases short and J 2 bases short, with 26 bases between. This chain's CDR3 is CASSSLPLIRVKLNTGELFF. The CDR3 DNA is TGTGCCAGCAGTTCCCTCCCGCTGATCAGGGTAAAACTAAACACCGGGGAGCTGTTTTTT.

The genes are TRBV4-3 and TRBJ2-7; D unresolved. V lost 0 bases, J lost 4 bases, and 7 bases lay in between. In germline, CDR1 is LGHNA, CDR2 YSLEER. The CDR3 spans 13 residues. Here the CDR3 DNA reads TGCGCCAGCAGCCAAGAGACGATTTACGAGCAGTACTTC. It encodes CASSQETIYEQYF.

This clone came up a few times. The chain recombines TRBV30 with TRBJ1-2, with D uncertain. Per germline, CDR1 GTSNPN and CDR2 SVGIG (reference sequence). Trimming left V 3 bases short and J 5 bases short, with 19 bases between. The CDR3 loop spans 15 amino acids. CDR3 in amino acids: CAWSLQTPVGYGYTF. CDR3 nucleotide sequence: TGTGCCTGGAGCCTTCAGACTCCGGTCGGTTATGGCTACACCTTC.

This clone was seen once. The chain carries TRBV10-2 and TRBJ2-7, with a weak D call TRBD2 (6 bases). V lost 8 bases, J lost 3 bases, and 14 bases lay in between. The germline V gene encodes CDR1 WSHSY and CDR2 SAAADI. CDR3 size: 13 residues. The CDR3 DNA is TGCGCCAGCGCCGGGACTTATTTCTACGAGCAGTACTTC. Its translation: CASAGTYFYEQYF.

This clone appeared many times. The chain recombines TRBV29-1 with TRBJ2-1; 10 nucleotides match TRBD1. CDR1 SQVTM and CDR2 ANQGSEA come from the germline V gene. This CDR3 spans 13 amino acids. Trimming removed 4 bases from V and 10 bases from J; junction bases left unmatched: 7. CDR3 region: CSVAPGQGREQFF. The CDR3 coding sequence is TGCAGCGTTGCCCCGGGACAGGGGAGAGAGCAGTTCTTC.

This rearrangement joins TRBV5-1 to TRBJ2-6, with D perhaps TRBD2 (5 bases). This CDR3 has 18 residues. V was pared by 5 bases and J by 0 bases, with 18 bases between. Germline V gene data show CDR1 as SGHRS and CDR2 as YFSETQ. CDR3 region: CASRPVGGGFSGANVLTF. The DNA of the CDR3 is TGCGCCAGCAGACCGGTAGGCGGAGGATTCTCTGGGGCCAACGTCCTGACTTTC.

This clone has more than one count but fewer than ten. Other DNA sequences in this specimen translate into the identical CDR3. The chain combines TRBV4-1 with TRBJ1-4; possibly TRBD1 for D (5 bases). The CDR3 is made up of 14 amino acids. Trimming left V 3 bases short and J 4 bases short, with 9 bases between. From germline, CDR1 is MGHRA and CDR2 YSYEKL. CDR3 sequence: CASSQGPFNEKLFF. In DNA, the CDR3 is TGCGCCAGCAGCCAGGGACCGTTTAATGAAAAACTGTTTTTT.